This TCR beta chain was documented in a study of shared clonotypes between healthy human individuals. This clone was seen just once. Terminally differentiated effector memory CD45RA+ cells were excluded from the naive CD8 cells, which were CD45RO-negative and positively selected for CCR7. The CDR3 is 13 residues long. Germline values: CDR1 SGHVS, CDR2 FNYEAQ. V lost 5 bases to trimming and J lost 4 bases; unmatched junction nucleotides: 2. Assay used: immunoSEQ multiplex PCR; TCRdb lists only in-frame clones, some missing. The sample yields around 580,000 clones, 98% seen once. The receptor was isolated from a man aged 25-45 years in good health. Sequenced sample: naive CD8+ T cells sorted from blood. V and J are TRBV7-6 and TRBJ2-3, with 8 bases that match TRBD2. This CDR3 reads CASSPGGPDTQYF. The CDR3 DNA is TGTGCCAGCAGCCCGGGGGGGCCAGATACGCAGTATTTT.